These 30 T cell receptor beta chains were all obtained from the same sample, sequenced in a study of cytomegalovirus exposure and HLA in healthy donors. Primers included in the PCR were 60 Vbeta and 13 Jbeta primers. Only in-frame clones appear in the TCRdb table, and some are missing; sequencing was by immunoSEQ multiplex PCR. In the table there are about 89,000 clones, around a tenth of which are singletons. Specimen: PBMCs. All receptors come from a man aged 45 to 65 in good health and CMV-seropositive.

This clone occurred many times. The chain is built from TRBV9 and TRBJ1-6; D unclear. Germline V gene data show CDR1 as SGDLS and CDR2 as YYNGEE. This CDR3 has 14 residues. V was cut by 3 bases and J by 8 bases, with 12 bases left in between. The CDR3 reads CASSGHSTDSPLHF. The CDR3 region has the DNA TGTGCCAGCAGCGGCCATTCTACGGATTCACCCCTCCACTTT.

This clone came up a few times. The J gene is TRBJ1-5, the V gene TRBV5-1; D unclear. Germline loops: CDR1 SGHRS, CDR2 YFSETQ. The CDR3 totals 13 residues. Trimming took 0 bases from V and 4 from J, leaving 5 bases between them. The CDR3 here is CASSLGQNQPQHF. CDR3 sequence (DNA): TGCGCCAGCAGCTTGGGCCAGAATCAGCCCCAGCATTTT. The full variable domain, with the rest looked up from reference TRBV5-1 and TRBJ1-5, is KAGVTQTPRYLIKTRGQQVTLSCSPISGHRSVSWYQQTPGQGLQFLFEYFSETQRNKGNFPGRFSGRQFSNSRSEMNVSTLELGDSALYLCASSLGQNQPQHFGDGTRLSIL.

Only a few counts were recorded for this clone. The CDR3 here is CASSMLAGWYHEAFF. The CDR3 bases are TGTGCCAGTAGTATGCTGGCAGGGTGGTACCATGAAGCTTTCTTT. V and J are TRBV19 and TRBJ1-1; tentative D call: TRBD1 (5 bases). Trimming removed 3 bases at V and 7 bases at J, with 18 bases between. The germline V gene encodes CDR1 LNHDA and CDR2 SQIVND (reference sequence). The CDR3 is 15 residues long.

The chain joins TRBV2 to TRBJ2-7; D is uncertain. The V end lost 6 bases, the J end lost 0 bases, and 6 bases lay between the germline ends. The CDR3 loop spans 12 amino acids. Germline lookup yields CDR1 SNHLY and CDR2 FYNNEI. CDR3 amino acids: CASRRRSYEQYF. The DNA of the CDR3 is TGTGCCAGCAGGAGGCGCTCCTACGAGCAGTACTTC. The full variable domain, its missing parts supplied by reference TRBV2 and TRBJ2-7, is EPEVTQTPSHQVTQMGQEVILRCVPISNHLYFYWYRQILGQKVEFLVSFYNNEISEKSEIFDDQFSVERPDGSNFTLKIRSTKLEDSAMYFCASRRRSYEQYFGPGTRLTVT.

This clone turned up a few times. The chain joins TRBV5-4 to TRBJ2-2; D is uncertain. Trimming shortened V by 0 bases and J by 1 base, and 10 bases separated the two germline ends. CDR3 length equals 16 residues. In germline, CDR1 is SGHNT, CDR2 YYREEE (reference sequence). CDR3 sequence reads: CASSLAGRRNTGELFF. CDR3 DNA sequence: TGTGCCAGCAGCTTGGCCGGCAGGCGGAACACCGGGGAGCTGTTTTTT.

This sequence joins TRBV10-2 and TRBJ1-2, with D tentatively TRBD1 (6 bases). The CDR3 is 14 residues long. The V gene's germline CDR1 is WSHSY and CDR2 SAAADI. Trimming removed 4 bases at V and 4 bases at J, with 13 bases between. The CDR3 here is CASSVGGRTYGYTF. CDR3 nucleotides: TGCGCCAGCAGTGTTGGGGGCCGTACCTATGGCTACACCTTC.

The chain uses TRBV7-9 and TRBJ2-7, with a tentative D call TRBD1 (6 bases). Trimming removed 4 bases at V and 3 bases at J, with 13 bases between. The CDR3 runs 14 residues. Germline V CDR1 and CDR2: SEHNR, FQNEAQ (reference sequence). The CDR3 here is CASSSTVQGYEQYF. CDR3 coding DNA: TGTGCCAGCAGCTCCACTGTACAGGGCTACGAGCAGTACTTC. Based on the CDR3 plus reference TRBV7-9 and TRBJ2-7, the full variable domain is DTGVSQNPRHKITKRGQNVTFRCDPISEHNRLYWYRQTLGQGPEFLTYFQNEAQLEKSRLLSDRFSAERPKGSFSTLEIQRTEQGDSAMYLCASSSTVQGYEQYFGPGTRLTVT.

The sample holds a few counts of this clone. As DNA, the CDR3 is TGTGCCAGCGGCAGCTCAGGGGAGAACACTGAAGCTTTCTTT. It specifies CASGSSGENTEAFF. This chain links TRBV7-9 with TRBJ1-1; tentatively, D is TRBD1 (6 bases). Trimming removed 8 bases at V and 1 base at J, with 14 bases between. Germline values: CDR1 SEHNR, CDR2 FQNEAQ (reference sequence). The CDR3 has 14 residues.

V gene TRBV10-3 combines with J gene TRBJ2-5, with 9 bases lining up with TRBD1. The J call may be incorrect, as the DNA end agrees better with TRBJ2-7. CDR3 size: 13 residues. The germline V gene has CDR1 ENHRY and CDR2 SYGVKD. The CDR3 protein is CATKGTGRDEQYF. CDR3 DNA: TGTGCCACCAAGGGGACAGGGCGGGACGAGCAGTACTTC.

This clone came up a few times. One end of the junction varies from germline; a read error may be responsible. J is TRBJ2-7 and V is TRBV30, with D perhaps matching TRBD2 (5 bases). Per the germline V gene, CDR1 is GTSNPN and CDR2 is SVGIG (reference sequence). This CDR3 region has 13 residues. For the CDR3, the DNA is TGTGCCTGGAGTGGGCTAGGAGGTTACGTGCAGTACTTC. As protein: CAWSGLGGYVQYF.

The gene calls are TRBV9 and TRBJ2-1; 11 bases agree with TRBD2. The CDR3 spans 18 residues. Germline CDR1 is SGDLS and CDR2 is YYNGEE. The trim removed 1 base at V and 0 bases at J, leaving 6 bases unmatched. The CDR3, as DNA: TGTGCCAGCAGCGTAAGGCTAGCGGGAGGCAACTCCTACAATGAGCAGTTCTTC. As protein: CASSVRLAGGNSYNEQFF.

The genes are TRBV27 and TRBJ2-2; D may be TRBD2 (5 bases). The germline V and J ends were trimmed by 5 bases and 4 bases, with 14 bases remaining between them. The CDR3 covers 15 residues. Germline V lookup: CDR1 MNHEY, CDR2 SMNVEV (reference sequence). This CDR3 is CASSPSRDPTGELFF. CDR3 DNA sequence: TGTGCCAGCAGTCCCTCCCGGGATCCCACCGGGGAGCTGTTTTTT.

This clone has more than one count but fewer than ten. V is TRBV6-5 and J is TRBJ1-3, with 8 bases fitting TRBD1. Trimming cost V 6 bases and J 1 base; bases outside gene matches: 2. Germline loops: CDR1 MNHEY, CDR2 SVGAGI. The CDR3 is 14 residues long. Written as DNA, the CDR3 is TGTGCCAGCAGCCGGACAGGGTCTGGAAACACCATATATTTT. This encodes CASSRTGSGNTIYF.

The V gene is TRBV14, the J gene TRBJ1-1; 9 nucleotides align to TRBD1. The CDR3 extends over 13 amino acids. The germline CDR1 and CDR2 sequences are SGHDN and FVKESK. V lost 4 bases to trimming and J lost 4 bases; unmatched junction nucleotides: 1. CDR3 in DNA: TGTGCCAGCAGCCGACAGGGGGGCACTGAAGCTTTCTTT. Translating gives CASSRQGGTEAFF.

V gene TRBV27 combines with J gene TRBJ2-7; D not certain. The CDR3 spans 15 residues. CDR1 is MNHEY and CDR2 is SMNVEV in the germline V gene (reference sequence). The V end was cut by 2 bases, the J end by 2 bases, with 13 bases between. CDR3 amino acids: CASSLLGGYTYEQYF. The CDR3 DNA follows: TGTGCCAGCAGTTTACTAGGCGGCTACACCTACGAGCAGTACTTC.

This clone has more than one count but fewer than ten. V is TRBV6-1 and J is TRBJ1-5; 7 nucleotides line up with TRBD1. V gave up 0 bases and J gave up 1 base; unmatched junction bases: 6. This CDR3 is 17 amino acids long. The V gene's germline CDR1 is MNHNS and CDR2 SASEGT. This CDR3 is CASSEATGPPSNQPQHF. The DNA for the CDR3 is TGTGCCAGCAGTGAAGCGACAGGGCCTCCAAGCAATCAGCCCCAGCATTTT.

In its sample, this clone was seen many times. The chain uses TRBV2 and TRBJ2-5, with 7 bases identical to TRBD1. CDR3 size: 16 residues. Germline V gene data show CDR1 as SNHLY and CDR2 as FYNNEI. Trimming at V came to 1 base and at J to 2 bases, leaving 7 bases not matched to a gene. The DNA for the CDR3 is TGTGCCAGCAGTGAAGGGCACAGGGGCTTTCAAGAGACCCAGTACTTC. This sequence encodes CASSEGHRGFQETQYF.

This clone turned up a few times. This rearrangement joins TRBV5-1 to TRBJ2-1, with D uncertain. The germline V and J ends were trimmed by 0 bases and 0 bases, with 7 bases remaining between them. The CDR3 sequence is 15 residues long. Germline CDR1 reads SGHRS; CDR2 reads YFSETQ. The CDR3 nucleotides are TGCGCCAGCAGCTTGGACATCAGCTCCTACAATGAGCAGTTCTTC. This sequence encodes CASSLDISSYNEQFF.

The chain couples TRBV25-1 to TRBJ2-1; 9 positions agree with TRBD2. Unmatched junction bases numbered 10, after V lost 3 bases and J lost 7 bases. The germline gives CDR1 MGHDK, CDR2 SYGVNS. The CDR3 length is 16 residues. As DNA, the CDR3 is TGTGCCAGCAGTGACCTAGCGGGACAAGGGAGGAATGAGCAGTTCTTC. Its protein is CASSDLAGQGRNEQFF.

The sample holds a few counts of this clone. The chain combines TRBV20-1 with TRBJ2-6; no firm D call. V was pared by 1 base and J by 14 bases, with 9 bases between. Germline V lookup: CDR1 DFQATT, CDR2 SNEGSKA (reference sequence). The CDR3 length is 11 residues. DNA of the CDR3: TGCAGTGCTAGAGTTAGAGAGTTCCTGACTTTC. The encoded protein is CSARVREFLTF.

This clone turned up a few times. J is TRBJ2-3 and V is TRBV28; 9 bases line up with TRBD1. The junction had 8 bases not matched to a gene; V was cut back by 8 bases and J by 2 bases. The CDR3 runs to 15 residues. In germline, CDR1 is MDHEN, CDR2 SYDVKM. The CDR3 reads CASVLGQGFTDTQYF. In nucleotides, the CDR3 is TGTGCCAGCGTTTTGGGACAGGGTTTCACAGATACGCAGTATTTT. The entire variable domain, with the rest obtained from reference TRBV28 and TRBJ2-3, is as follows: DVKVTQSSRYLVKRTGEKVFLECVQDMDHENMFWYRQDPGLGLRLIYFSYDVKMKEKGDIPEGYSVSREKKERFSLILESASTNQTSMYLCASVLGQGFTDTQYFGPGTRLTVL.

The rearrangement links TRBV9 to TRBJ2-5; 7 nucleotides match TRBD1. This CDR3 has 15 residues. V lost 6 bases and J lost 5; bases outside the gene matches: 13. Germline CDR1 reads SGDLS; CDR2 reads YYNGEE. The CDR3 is CASTLGAGGGETQYF. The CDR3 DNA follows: TGTGCCAGCACCTTAGGGGCAGGGGGTGGGGAGACCCAGTACTTC. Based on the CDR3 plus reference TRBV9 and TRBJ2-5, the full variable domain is DSGVTQTPKHLITATGQRVTLRCSPRSGDLSVYWYQQSLDQGLQFLIQYYNGEERAKGNILERFSAQQFPDLHSELNLSSLELGDSALYFCASTLGAGGGETQYFGPGTRLLVL.

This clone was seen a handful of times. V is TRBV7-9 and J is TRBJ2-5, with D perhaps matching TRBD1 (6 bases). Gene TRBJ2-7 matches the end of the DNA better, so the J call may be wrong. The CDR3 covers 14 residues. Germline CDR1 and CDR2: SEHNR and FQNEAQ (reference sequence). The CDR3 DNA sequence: TGTGCCAGCAGCCCAGCGACAGGCCACTACGAGCAGTACTTC. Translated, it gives CASSPATGHYEQYF.

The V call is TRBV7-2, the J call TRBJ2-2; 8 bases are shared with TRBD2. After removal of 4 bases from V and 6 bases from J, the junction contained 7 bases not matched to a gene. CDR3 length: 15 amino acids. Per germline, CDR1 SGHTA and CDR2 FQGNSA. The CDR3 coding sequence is TGTGCCAGCAGCTCTCGGACTAGCCCCCCCGGGGAGCTGTTTTTT. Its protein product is CASSSRTSPPGELFF.

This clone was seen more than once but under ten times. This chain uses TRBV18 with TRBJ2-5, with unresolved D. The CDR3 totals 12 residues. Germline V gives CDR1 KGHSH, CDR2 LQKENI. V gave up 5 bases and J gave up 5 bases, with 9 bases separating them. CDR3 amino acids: CASSAAAETQYF. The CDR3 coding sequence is TGTGCCAGCTCAGCGGCGGCGGAGACCCAGTACTTC.

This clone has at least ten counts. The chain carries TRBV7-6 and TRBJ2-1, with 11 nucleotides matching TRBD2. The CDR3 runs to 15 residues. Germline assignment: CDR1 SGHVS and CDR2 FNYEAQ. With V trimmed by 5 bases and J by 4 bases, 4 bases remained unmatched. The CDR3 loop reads CASSRGLAGYNEQFF. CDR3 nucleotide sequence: TGTGCCAGCAGCCGCGGACTAGCGGGTTACAATGAGCAGTTCTTC.

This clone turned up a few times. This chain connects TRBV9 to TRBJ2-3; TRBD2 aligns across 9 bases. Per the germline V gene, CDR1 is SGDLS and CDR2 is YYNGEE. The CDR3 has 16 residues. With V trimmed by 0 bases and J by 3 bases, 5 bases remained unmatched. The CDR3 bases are TGTGCCAGCAGCGTAGTCGCGGGAGGGCTGACAGATACGCAGTATTTT. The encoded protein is CASSVVAGGLTDTQYF.

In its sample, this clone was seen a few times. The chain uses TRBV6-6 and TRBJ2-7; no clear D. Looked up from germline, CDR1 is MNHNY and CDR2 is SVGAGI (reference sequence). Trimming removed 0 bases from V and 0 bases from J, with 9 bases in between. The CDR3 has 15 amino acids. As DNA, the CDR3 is TGTGCCAGCAGTTACTCGCAGGCCAGCTCCTACGAGCAGTACTTC. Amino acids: CASSYSQASSYEQYF.

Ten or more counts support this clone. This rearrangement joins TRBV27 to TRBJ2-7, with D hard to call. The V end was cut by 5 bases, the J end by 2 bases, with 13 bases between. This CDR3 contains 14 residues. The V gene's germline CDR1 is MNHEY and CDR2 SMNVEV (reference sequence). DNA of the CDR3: TGTGCCAGCAGTCTCCAATGGTCTACCTACGAGCAGTACTTC. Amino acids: CASSLQWSTYEQYF.

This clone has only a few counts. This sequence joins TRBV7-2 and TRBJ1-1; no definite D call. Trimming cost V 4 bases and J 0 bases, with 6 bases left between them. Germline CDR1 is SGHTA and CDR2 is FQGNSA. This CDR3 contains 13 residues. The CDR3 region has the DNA TGTGCCAGCAGCTCCAATGTGAACACTGAAGCTTTCTTT. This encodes CASSSNVNTEAFF.